This TCR beta chain is drawn from a study of Ad26.COV2.S vaccination and SARS-CoV-2 variants (dated by TCRdb to 2020 to 2022). In the study overall: Vaccine-arm donors came from COV1001, a multicentre, randomized, double-blind, placebo-controlled phase I-IIa trial of Ad26.COV2.S in healthy adults. Ad26.COV2.S was administered intramuscularly at 5 x 10^10 or 1 x 10^11 viral particles, either as a single shot or as two shots given 56 days apart. TCRbeta repertoire sequencing was used to assess the specificity and breadth of SARS-CoV-2-reactive T cell receptors after Ad26.COV2.S vaccination. The TCR-sequenced set comprised around 30 samples: about 19 Ad26.COV2.S vaccine recipients, 5 placebo recipients and 8 SARS-CoV-2 convalescent individuals. Trial participants were randomized into five groups of five: low-dose or high-dose Ad26.COV2.S given once or twice, or placebo on both occasions. Blinding of investigators to trial group allocation was maintained during experiments and outcome assessment.

The treatment or condition label, read with the paper, signifies: roughly 18 received Ad26.COV2.S at low or high dose, single or two shots; several received placebo; per-sample allocation not given. For vaccine and placebo recipients, repertoires were sequenced using samples collected on day 63 after the first injection. Cohort 1b enrolled about two dozen adults aged 18-55 years at a single site in Boston, USA, between 29 July and 7 August 2020. Ad26.COV2.S was a replication-incompetent adenovirus type 26 vector expressing a prefusion-stabilized SARS-CoV-2 spike protein from the original Wuhan strain. Based on the germline V gene (reference sequence), the CDR1 and CDR2 sequences are SGHKS and YYEKEE. The CDR3 runs 13 residues from the cysteine to the phenylalanine. The DNA shown is the 39-base CDR3, in frame from base 1. V gives up 6 bases and J gives up 0 bases, and the segment between their germline ends measures 6 bases.

TCRbeta CDR3 regions were sequenced with the immunoSEQ Assay. After extraction, genomic DNA underwent amplification by bias-controlled multiplex PCR, followed by high-throughput sequencing. The authors' analysis ran thus. To quantify the absolute abundance of each unique TCRbeta CDR3 region, sequences were collapsed and filtered. Usable DNA was measured by amplifying reference genes present in all nucleated cells, and TCRbeta template counts were normalized to that usable DNA to estimate T cell fraction. Repertoire TCRs were annotated as SARS-CoV-2-specific when V gene, CDR3 amino acid sequence and J gene were exactly matched to a known reactive TCR set. MIRA supplied the reference SARS-CoV-2 TCR set, which was filtered for enrichment in COVID-19-positive ImmuneCODE repertoires so that public or cross-reactive TCRs were removed. Based on the MIRA antigens, annotated TCRs were further analysed at the level of specific ORF or position within ORF. Breadth was defined as the number of annotated unique rearrangements divided by the total number of unique productive rearrangements, and depth was defined as the summed frequency of the annotated unique rearrangements. TCR breadth was compared between groups using two-sided Wilcoxon rank-sum tests. TCRdb retrieved this table from immuneACCESS and kept in-frame rearrangements only. Not all clones are present; in checked studies, unresolved V genes account for under half, and no reason is known for the remainder. V and J calls plus clone size are reproduced from that table; the DNA served to infer D and trimming. Here the sample has 300,000 to 450,000 clones; about 88% occur a single time. The biggest ten clones account for roughly 3.5% of the sample.

Study-wide findings and limitations: After vaccination, spike-specific CD8+ and CD4+ T cell responses were reported to show substantial breadth. Vaccine and placebo recipients had similar non-spike TCR breadth, a finding consistent with the vaccine containing only spike. It was noted by the authors that total T cell responses may have been underestimated by the TCR breadth and depth analyses. Ad26.COV2.S recipients had higher spike-specific TCR breadth than placebo recipients (P = 0.0014). The study was not powered to compare responses between vaccine doses or regimens.

This clone was detected only once. No cognate antigen has been identified for it. The sample holds no much larger clone one base away, and base qualities are not on file. The sequencing here drew on peripheral blood, taken in a trial of Ad26.COV2.S vaccine versus placebo. The source of this sequence is a person aged 18-65 years who received the Ad26.COV2.S COVID-19 vaccine or a placebo. The rearranged chain carries TRBV5-5 and TRBJ1-4, with no reliable assignment of the D segment. Read as DNA, the sequence is TGTGCCAGCATCGAGACAACTAATGAAAAACTGTTTTTT. Its protein product is CASIETTNEKLFF. The variable domain in full, with residues beyond the CDR3 obtained from the reference TRBV5-5 and TRBJ1-4 genes, is DAGVTQSPTHLIKTRGQQVTLRCSPISGHKSVSWYQQVLGQGPQFIFQYYEKEERGRGNFPDRFSARQFPNYSSELNVNALLLGDSALYLCASIETTNEKLFFGSGTQLSVL.